The 28 T cell receptor beta chains below come from one sample, sequenced in a study of Graves' ophthalmopathy and Graves' hyperthyroidism. RNA transcripts provided the template for amplifying TCR beta CDR3 regions. First-round RT-PCR relied on HTBI primers, and a second-round multiplex PCR came next. TCRdb passed the multiplex PCR reads through MiXCR, listing each CDR3 protein once. The repertoire holds 1 million to 1.3 million distinct CDR3 sequences, with approximately 35% as singletons. The specimen sequenced was peripheral blood or thyroid tissue (not recorded which). Receptor source: an adult man with Graves' hyperthyroidism.

In this sample, this clonotype turned up many times. The chain carries TRBV7-2 and TRBJ1-1; no clear D gene. Germline V gene lookup returns CDR1 SGHTA and CDR2 FQGNSA. The V gene lost 1 base and the J gene lost 4 bases, with 13 bases spanning the gap. CDR3 length: 15 residues. CDR3 nucleotides: TGTGCCAGCAGCTTAGGTAGGAGTGGAGTCACTGAAGCTTTCTTT. Translated, it gives CASSLGRSGVTEAFF.

CDR3 amino acids: CATSGGQTGANVLTF. CDR3 bases: TGTGCCACCAGCGGTGGACAGACTGGGGCCAACGTCCTGACTTTC. The chain uses TRBV15 and TRBJ2-6; the D gene is possibly TRBD1 (6 bases). V was trimmed by 5 bases and J by 2 bases, leaving 10 bases between them. This CDR3 has 15 residues. Germline-derived CDR1 and CDR2 are LNHNV and YYDKDF (reference sequence).

This clonotype was picked up many times. The J gene is TRBJ2-2, the V gene TRBV9; 8 bases are shared with TRBD1. The CDR3 has 13 amino acids. Germline CDR1 and CDR2: SGDLS and YYNGEE. The ends lost 4 bases at V and 15 bases at J; junction bases unmatched: 11. CDR3 residues: CASSPRQGSGVFF. Written as DNA, the CDR3 is TGTGCCAGCAGCCCGCGACAGGGGTCCGGCGTGTTTTTT.

Many counts were recorded for this clonotype. The rearrangement links TRBV11-2 to TRBJ1-1; the match to TRBD1 covers 10 bases. The V gene's germline CDR1 is SGHAT and CDR2 FQNNGV. The CDR3 is made up of 12 amino acids. With V trimmed by 5 bases and J by 12 bases, 6 bases remained unmatched. The CDR3 loop is CASSPTDRGTFF. CDR3 sequence (DNA): TGTGCCAGCAGCCCCACGGACAGGGGGACTTTCTTT. The full variable domain, rest sourced from reference TRBV11-2 and TRBJ1-1, is EAGVAQSPRYKIIEKRQSVAFWCNPISGHATLYWYQQILGQGPKLLIQFQNNGVVDDSQLPKDRFSAERLKGVDSTLKIQPAKLEDSAVYLCASSPTDRGTFFGQGTRLTVV.

V usage is TRBV24-1 and J usage is TRBJ1-2; D is perhaps TRBD1 (6 bases). This CDR3 is 13 amino acids long. Germline V gives CDR1 KGHDR, CDR2 SFDVKD. V dropped 9 bases and J dropped 12 bases, with 22 bases sitting between them. CDR3 residues: CATDHRARGGHTF. As DNA, the CDR3 is TGTGCCACCGACCACAGGGCTCGGGGGGGCCACACCTTC.

Of note for this clonotype: A much larger clone lies one base from this, so it may be a read error. The CDR3 coding sequence is TGTGCCAGCAGCTTCCCCCCGGGACAGGAGACCTACGAGCAGTGCTTC. This sequence encodes CASSFPPGQETYEQCF. This rearrangement joins TRBV5-6 to TRBJ2-7, with 8 bases matching TRBD1. Germline-derived CDR1 and CDR2 are SGHDT and YYEEEE. The CDR3 totals 16 residues.

The chain has TRBV6-5 and TRBJ1-1; a possible D gene is TRBD1 (5 bases). The CDR3 totals 17 residues. The germline V and J ends were trimmed by 2 bases and 1 base, with 17 bases remaining between them. Germline CDR1 MNHEY, CDR2 SVGAGI. This chain's CDR3 is CASSYQDTNTQNTEAFF. CDR3 DNA: TGTGCCAGCAGTTACCAGGACACCAATACCCAGAACACTGAAGCTTTCTTT.

Regarding this clonotype: A much larger clone differs from this one at a single base, so this may be a read error. The chain joins TRBV9 to TRBJ1-2; a weak D match, TRBD1 (6 bases). This CDR3 is built from 13 residues. The V and J ends lost 3 bases and 10 bases respectively, with 16 bases between them. Germline CDR1 and CDR2: SGDLS and YYNGEE. CDR3 protein: CASSASRTEAYTF. The DNA of the CDR3 is TGTGCCAGCAGCGCGAGCAGGACAGAGGCCTACACCTTC.

In regard to this clonotype: A single base separates this from a much larger clone, so it may be a read error. The CDR3 does not end in the conserved phenylalanine or tryptophan, so this is likely a read error. J is TRBJ1-6 and V is TRBV20-1, with D tentatively TRBD1 (6 bases). There are 14 residues in the CDR3. Germline V lookup: CDR1 DFQATT, CDR2 SNEGSKA (reference sequence). The germline V and J ends were trimmed by 6 bases and 5 bases, with 14 bases remaining between them. CDR3 loop: CSARPGANNSPLHI. The CDR3, as DNA: TGCAGTGCCAGGCCAGGGGCGAATAATTCACCCCTCCACATT.

This clonotype was observed at least ten times. This chain connects TRBV7-2 to TRBJ1-2, with TRBD1 matching over 9 bases. V gave up 0 bases and J gave up 4 bases; unmatched junction bases: 12. The CDR3 runs 18 residues. CDR1 is SGHTA, CDR2 FQGNSA, per germline. CDR3 DNA sequence: TGTGCCAGCAGCTTAGCGCGGGTAGGGACAGGGTATCCCTATGGCTACACCTTC. The encoded protein is CASSLARVGTGYPYGYTF.

This clonotype has a handful of counts. The chain links TRBV7-8 to TRBJ1-1; 7 nucleotides line up with TRBD1. Germline V lookup: CDR1 SGHVS, CDR2 FQNEAQ. V shed 5 bases and J 0 bases; nucleotides not matched to a gene: 6. This CDR3 region has 15 residues. The DNA of the CDR3 is TGTGCCAGCAGCATAGACAGGGTCATGAACACTGAAGCTTTCTTT. It is translated as CASSIDRVMNTEAFF.

This clonotype has at least ten counts. V usage is TRBV7-2 and J usage is TRBJ1-5, with D unresolved. Germline values: CDR1 SGHTA, CDR2 FQGNSA. The V end lost 1 base, the J end lost 5 bases, and 6 bases lay between the germline ends. This CDR3 contains 13 residues. The CDR3 spells CASSLVPDQPQHF. CDR3 DNA sequence: TGTGCCAGCAGCTTAGTTCCTGATCAGCCCCAGCATTTT.

This clonotype turned up a few times. The junction shows a germline mismatch at one end, possibly a read error. The J gene is TRBJ2-5, the V gene TRBV5-1; 10 nucleotides line up with TRBD2. The length of the CDR3 is 18 residues. Germline lookup yields CDR1 SGHRS and CDR2 YFSETQ. For the CDR3, the DNA is TGCGCCAGCAGCTTTGATGCTAGCGGGAGCCGGGGGGGAGAGACCCACTACTTC. Amino acid sequence: CASSFDASGSRGGETHYF. Complete variable domain (other parts from reference TRBV5-1 and TRBJ2-5): KAGVTQTPRYLIKTRGQQVTLSCSPISGHRSVSWYQQTPGQGLQFLFEYFSETQRNKGNFPGRFSGRQFSNSRSEMNVSTLELGDSALYLCASSFDASGSRGGETHYFGPGTRLLVL.

This clonotype was recorded many times. The CDR3: CSASPTSRETQYF. The CDR3 DNA is TGCAGTGCTAGTCCGACTAGCAGAGAGACCCAGTACTTC. The V call is TRBV20-1, the J call TRBJ2-5, with 7 bases that match TRBD2. V trimming: 3 bases; J trimming: 4 bases; junction bases outside the gene matches: 5. This CDR3 spans 13 amino acids. The germline CDR1 and CDR2 sequences are DFQATT and SNEGSKA (reference sequence).

The chain couples TRBV6-1 to TRBJ2-5; D call uncertain. Germline CDR1 reads MNHNS; CDR2 reads SASEGT. The CDR3 runs to 13 residues. Trimming cost V 8 bases and J 3 bases, with 13 bases left between them. CDR3 DNA sequence: TGTGCCAGCTCGCGAGATCTCGAAGAGACCCAGTACTTC. Translation gives CASSRDLEETQYF.

There are many counts of this clonotype. The gene calls are TRBV5-8 and TRBJ2-7, with 9 bases fitting TRBD1. The CDR3 consists of 14 residues. CDR1 and CDR2 from the germline V gene are SGHTS and YDEGEE. V gave up 3 bases and J gave up 4 bases; unmatched junction bases: 5. The CDR3 sequence is CASSSSGTGYEQYF. CDR3 sequence (DNA): TGTGCCAGCAGCTCCTCCGGGACAGGGTACGAGCAGTACTTC.

This clonotype has at least ten counts. The chain employs TRBV29-1 and TRBJ2-7, with 8 bases lining up with TRBD1. Germline assignment: CDR1 SQVTM and CDR2 ANQGSEA. V was pared by 6 bases and J by 1 base, with 5 bases of the junction left unmatched. The CDR3 has 13 amino acids. This CDR3 reads CSVLTGGSYEQYF. The CDR3 DNA is TGCAGCGTCCTAACAGGGGGTTCCTACGAGCAGTACTTC.

The table lists this clonotype with many counts. The chain joins TRBV5-5 to TRBJ1-6; TRBD1 is a possible D gene (5 bases). The CDR3 sequence is 14 residues long. Per the germline V gene, CDR1 is SGHKS and CDR2 is YYEKEE (reference sequence). V was trimmed by 4 bases and J by 10 bases, leaving 15 bases between them. The CDR3 protein is CASSKGLIGSPLHF. Here the CDR3 DNA reads TGTGCCAGCAGCAAGGGACTAATCGGATCACCCCTCCACTTT. Full variable domain (rest looked up from reference TRBV5-5 and TRBJ1-6): DAGVTQSPTHLIKTRGQQVTLRCSPISGHKSVSWYQQVLGQGPQFIFQYYEKEERGRGNFPDRFSARQFPNYSSELNVNALLLGDSALYLCASSKGLIGSPLHFGNGTRLTVT.

This clonotype was seen many times. The rearrangement joins TRBV5-8 to TRBJ2-6; TRBD1 might be the D (6 bases). Germline assignment: CDR1 SGHTS and CDR2 YDEGEE. V was clipped by 0 bases and J by 3 bases, with 10 bases between them. CDR3 length: 16 residues. CDR3 loop: CASSLAGAGGANVLTF. DNA for the CDR3: TGTGCCAGCAGCTTGGCAGGGGCTGGTGGGGCCAACGTCCTGACTTTC.

This clonotype was observed many times. V usage is TRBV29-1 and J usage is TRBJ2-7; no reliable D call. The germline V and J ends were trimmed by 1 base and 3 bases, with 10 bases remaining between them. Germline CDR1 and CDR2: SQVTM and ANQGSEA. The CDR3 consists of 13 residues. This CDR3 reads CSVEGGNYYEQYF. The CDR3 coding sequence is TGCAGCGTTGAAGGTGGGAACTACTACGAGCAGTACTTC.

The chain is built from TRBV5-4 and TRBJ2-7; 12 bases line up with TRBD2. Germline lookup yields CDR1 SGHNT and CDR2 YYREEE (reference sequence). The trim removed 3 bases at V and 5 bases at J, leaving 6 bases unmatched. This CDR3 has 15 residues. The CDR3 DNA reads as TGTGCCAGCAGCTCCGGGACTAGCGGGTTAGACGAGCAGTACTTC. This gives the protein CASSSGTSGLDEQYF.

This clonotype has at least ten counts. As DNA, the CDR3 is TGTGCCAGCAGCTTAGCAGGATCGCCTGAAGCTTTCTTT. It codes for CASSLAGSPEAFF. The rearrangement joins TRBV7-9 to TRBJ1-1; D gene ambiguous. The germline V gene encodes CDR1 SEHNR and CDR2 FQNEAQ (reference sequence). Trimming stripped 0 bases from V and 6 bases from J, with 8 bases between. The CDR3 contains 13 residues.

This clonotype has only a few counts. The rearrangement uses TRBV9 and TRBJ2-5; D remains ambiguous. V was clipped by 5 bases and J by 9 bases, with 23 bases between them. The germline gives CDR1 SGDLS, CDR2 YYNGEE. The CDR3 length is 15 residues. The CDR3: CASREKSTGNQPQYF. Written as DNA, the CDR3 is TGTGCCAGCAGGGAGAAAAGTACGGGCAATCAGCCCCAGTACTTC.

This clonotype has just a few counts. The J gene is TRBJ2-7, the V gene TRBV11-2; a possible D gene is TRBD2 (6 bases). The germline CDR1 and CDR2 sequences are SGHAT and FQNNGV. This CDR3 comprises 16 residues. V was clipped by 3 bases and J by 5 bases, with 20 bases between them. CDR3: CASSFAQDSRRDEQYF. The CDR3 coding sequence is TGTGCCAGCAGCTTCGCTCAAGACAGTCGGAGGGACGAGCAGTACTTC.

With respect to this clonotype: This could be a read error, since a much larger clone is one nucleotide away. The rearrangement links TRBV7-9 to TRBJ1-1; no reliable D call. The CDR3 length is 18 residues. CDR1 and CDR2 from the germline V gene are SEHNR and FQNEAQ (reference sequence). V lost 1 base and J lost 0, with 18 bases in between. The CDR3 is CASSLVPAEGGMNTEAFF. The CDR3 nucleotides read TGTGCCAGCAGCTTAGTCCCAGCCGAGGGAGGCATGAACACTGAAGCTTTCTTT.

This clonotype showed up many times. V and J are TRBV2 and TRBJ2-5; D is uncertain. CDR3 length: 11 residues. V was shortened by 7 bases and J by 5 bases, with 8 bases between the two germline ends. Germline loops: CDR1 SNHLY, CDR2 FYNNEI. This chain's CDR3 is CASIQRETQYF. In nucleotides, the CDR3 is TGTGCCAGCATTCAGAGGGAGACCCAGTACTTC.

The chain uses TRBV9 and TRBJ2-7; D may be TRBD1 (5 bases). Germline V gene lookup returns CDR1 SGDLS and CDR2 YYNGEE. Deletions cut 10 bases from V and 2 bases from J, with 10 bases between. This CDR3 has 11 amino acids. The DNA for the CDR3 is TGTGCCGACAGACCTGCCTACGAGCAGTACTTC. This codes for CADRPAYEQYF.

The chain links TRBV15 to TRBJ1-1; 9 bases line up with TRBD1. The V gene's germline CDR1 is LNHNV and CDR2 YYDKDF (reference sequence). The CDR3 is 13 residues long. V lost 6 bases to trimming and J lost 6 bases; unmatched junction nucleotides: 5. The CDR3 sequence is CATRWTGEAEAFF. CDR3 coding DNA: TGTGCCACCAGATGGACAGGGGAGGCTGAAGCTTTCTTT.